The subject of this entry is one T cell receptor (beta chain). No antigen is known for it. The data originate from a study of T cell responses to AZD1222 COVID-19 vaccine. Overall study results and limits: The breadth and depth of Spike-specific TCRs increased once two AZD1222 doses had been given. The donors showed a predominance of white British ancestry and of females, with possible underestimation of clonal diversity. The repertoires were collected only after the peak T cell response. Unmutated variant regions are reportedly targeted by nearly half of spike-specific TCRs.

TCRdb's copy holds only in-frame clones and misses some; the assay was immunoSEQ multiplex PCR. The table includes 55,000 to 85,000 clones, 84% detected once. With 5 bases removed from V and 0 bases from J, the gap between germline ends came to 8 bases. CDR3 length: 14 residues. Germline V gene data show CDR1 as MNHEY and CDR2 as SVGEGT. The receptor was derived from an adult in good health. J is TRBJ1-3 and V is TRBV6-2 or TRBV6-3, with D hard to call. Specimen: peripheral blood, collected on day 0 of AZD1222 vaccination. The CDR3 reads CASSPQNSGNTIYF. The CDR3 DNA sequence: TGTGCCAGCAGTCCGCAAAACTCTGGAAACACCATATATTTT.